The 16 T cell receptor beta chains below were found in one sample sequenced in a study of cytomegalovirus exposure and HLA in healthy donors. It was with 60 Vbeta and 13 Jbeta primers that the PCR ran. Assay: immunoSEQ multiplex PCR; the TCRdb copy retains only in-frame clones and omits some. The sample contains around 150,000 clones, roughly three fifths of which appear only once. Sequenced input: PBMCs. Receptor source: a woman aged 55 to 70 in good health and CMV-seronegative.

This chain joins TRBV6-1 and TRBJ1-5; no definite D call. The V gene's germline CDR1 is MNHNS and CDR2 SASEGT. V was clipped by 1 base and J by 0 bases, with 16 bases between them. The CDR3 length is 18 residues. The CDR3 protein is CASSEGGWRDYSNQPQHF. CDR3 nucleotides: TGTGCCAGCAGTGAAGGTGGGTGGAGAGATTATAGCAATCAGCCCCAGCATTTT.

The V and J genes are TRBV5-4 and TRBJ2-7; 10 bases line up with TRBD1. After removal of 3 bases from V and 2 bases from J, the junction contained 5 bases not matched to a gene. CDR3 length: 15 amino acids. CDR1 and CDR2 from the germline V gene are SGHNT and YYREEE (reference sequence). The CDR3 reads CASSWGTGATYEQYF. The CDR3 region has the DNA TGTGCCAGCAGCTGGGGGACAGGGGCGACCTACGAGCAGTACTTC.

This clone was detected once. One end of the junction varies from germline; a read error may be responsible. The rearrangement uses TRBV7-2 and TRBJ2-7; 7 bases are shared with TRBD1. This CDR3 spans 15 amino acids. Germline V gene lookup returns CDR1 SGHTA and CDR2 FQGNSA. The DNA for the CDR3 is TGTGCCAGCAGCCTAGCAGCACAGGGGATCTACGAGCAGTACTTC. This encodes CASSLAAQGIYEQYF.

The rearrangement joins TRBV27 to TRBJ2-3; 7 nucleotides agree with TRBD1. Germline CDR1 is MNHEY and CDR2 is SMNVEV (reference sequence). This CDR3 spans 15 amino acids. With V trimmed by 3 bases and J by 2 bases, 5 bases remained unmatched. Here the CDR3 reads CASSFTGVNTDTQYF. The CDR3 nucleotides read TGTGCCAGCAGTTTTACAGGGGTAAACACAGATACGCAGTATTTT.

This chain uses TRBV7-2 with TRBJ2-1, with 14 positions matching TRBD2. Losses at the gene ends were 5 bases for V and 6 bases for J; bases not matched to a gene: 9. The CDR3 is 17 residues long. Germline values: CDR1 SGHTA, CDR2 FQGNSA. Here the CDR3 DNA reads TGTGCCAGCAGCCCGCGACTAGCGGGGGGGATTTCCAATGAGCAGTTCTTC. This translates into CASSPRLAGGISNEQFF.

This clone has only a few counts. The chain employs TRBV19 and TRBJ2-1, with TRBD1 matching over 7 bases. This CDR3 has 12 amino acids. Trimming removed 5 bases from V and 9 bases from J; junction bases left unmatched: 4. Germline values: CDR1 LNHDA, CDR2 SQIVND (reference sequence). The CDR3 reads CASSPTGAEQFF. The CDR3 coding sequence is TGTGCCAGTAGTCCTACAGGGGCTGAGCAGTTCTTC.

This clone came up a few times. CDR3 protein: CASSLRGGGYNEQFF. CDR3 in DNA: TGTGCCAGCAGCCTACGGGGGGGCGGGTACAATGAGCAGTTCTTC. The V gene is TRBV7-3, the J gene TRBJ2-1; 8 nucleotides agree with TRBD2. Germline-derived CDR1 and CDR2 are SGHTA and FQGTGA. Unmatched junction bases numbered 7, after V lost 5 bases and J lost 4 bases. The CDR3 extends over 15 amino acids. Looking up the rest from reference TRBV7-3 and TRBJ2-1 gives the full variable domain: GAGVSQTPSNKVTEKGKYVELRCDPISGHTALYWYRQSLGQGPEFLIYFQGTGAADDSGLPNDRFFAVRPEGSVSTLKIQRTERGDSAVYLCASSLRGGGYNEQFFGPGTRLTVL.

J is TRBJ1-2 and V is TRBV2; 8 bases are shared with TRBD1. Per germline, CDR1 SNHLY and CDR2 FYNNEI. The J segment lost 4 bases and the V segment lost 5 bases, leaving 6 bases of the junction unmatched. This CDR3 is 14 amino acids long. The CDR3 loop is CASSPGQGGYGYTF. The CDR3 DNA reads as TGTGCCAGCAGTCCCGGACAGGGCGGCTATGGCTACACCTTC.

The chain joins TRBV5-1 to TRBJ2-1; 12 positions agree with TRBD1. The junction had 11 bases not matched to a gene; V was cut back by 7 bases and J by 9 bases. Germline assignment: CDR1 SGHRS and CDR2 YFSETQ. This CDR3 comprises 15 residues. The CDR3 loop reads CASAPPGQGASEQFF. The CDR3 DNA follows: TGCGCCAGCGCGCCCCCGGGACAGGGGGCTAGTGAGCAGTTCTTC.

The genes are TRBV5-4 and TRBJ2-3; tentative D call: TRBD2 (6 bases). Germline values: CDR1 SGHNT, CDR2 YYREEE (reference sequence). Trimming shortened V by 7 bases and J by 2 bases, and 11 bases separated the two germline ends. The CDR3 runs 13 residues. CDR3 residues: CASGGADTDTQYF. DNA for the CDR3: TGTGCCAGCGGCGGGGCGGACACAGATACGCAGTATTTT. Together with reference TRBV5-4 and TRBJ2-3, the CDR3 gives the full variable domain: ETGVTQSPTHLIKTRGQQVTLRCSSQSGHNTVSWYQQALGQGPQFIFQYYREEENGRGNFPPRFSGLQFPNYSSELNVNALELDDSALYLCASGGADTDTQYFGPGTRLTVL.

The J gene is TRBJ1-5, the V gene TRBV11-2; the match to TRBD1 covers 7 bases. V shed 3 bases, J shed 2 bases, and the junction held 4 bases outside the gene matches. The CDR3 consists of 15 residues. Germline V gene sequence: CDR1 SGHAT, CDR2 FQNNGV. The CDR3 protein is CASSLEGAGNQPQHF. CDR3 in DNA: TGTGCCAGCAGCTTGGAGGGGGCGGGCAATCAGCCCCAGCATTTT.

This clone was seen a handful of times. The chain employs TRBV5-4 and TRBJ2-1, with a tentative D call TRBD1 (6 bases). Between the trimmed V and J ends, which lost 0 bases and 8 bases, there was a span of 12 bases. From germline, CDR1 is SGHNT and CDR2 YYREEE (reference sequence). CDR3 length equals 14 residues. The CDR3 DNA follows: TGTGCCAGCAGCTTGGGGGCCAGGGGCTATGAGCAGTTCTTC. It is translated as CASSLGARGYEQFF. Variable domain in full (rest from reference TRBV5-4 and TRBJ2-1): ETGVTQSPTHLIKTRGQQVTLRCSSQSGHNTVSWYQQALGQGPQFIFQYYREEENGRGNFPPRFSGLQFPNYSSELNVNALELDDSALYLCASSLGARGYEQFFGPGTRLTVL.

This chain joins TRBV27 and TRBJ1-2; 9 nucleotides align to TRBD1. The CDR3 loop spans 15 amino acids. V lost 6 bases and J lost 0; bases outside the gene matches: 5. Germline CDR1 is MNHEY and CDR2 is SMNVEV (reference sequence). The CDR3 here is CASRRQGDANYGYTF. DNA of the CDR3: TGTGCCAGCAGGCGACAGGGGGACGCTAACTATGGCTACACCTTC.

V gene TRBV27 combines with J gene TRBJ2-7; the match to TRBD2 covers 14 bases. This CDR3 region has 18 residues. Per the germline V gene, CDR1 is MNHEY and CDR2 is SMNVEV (reference sequence). V was pared by 0 bases and J by 0 bases, with 4 bases of the junction left unmatched. This CDR3 is CASSLSGLAGAYSYEQYF. CDR3 sequence (DNA): TGTGCCAGCAGTTTATCGGGACTAGCGGGGGCCTACTCCTACGAGCAGTACTTC.

This chain links TRBV29-1 with TRBJ2-1, with TRBD1 identical over 8 bases. V lost 7 bases to trimming and J lost 5 bases; unmatched junction nucleotides: 7. This CDR3 contains 13 residues. The V gene's germline CDR1 is SQVTM and CDR2 ANQGSEA. CDR3 in amino acids: CSATGVTDNEQFF. CDR3 bases: TGCAGCGCGACAGGGGTTACCGACAATGAGCAGTTCTTC.

This clone was counted only a few times. The V call is TRBV19, the J call TRBJ2-2; D might be TRBD1 (5 bases). V was cut by 0 bases and J by 6 bases, with 11 bases left in between. There are 15 residues in the CDR3. Looked up from germline, CDR1 is LNHDA and CDR2 is SQIVND (reference sequence). CDR3 coding DNA: TGTGCCAGTAGTATAGACAGGGCCCTATCCGGGGAGCTGTTTTTT. Translation: CASSIDRALSGELFF. The variable domain in full, completed from reference TRBV19 and TRBJ2-2, reads DGGITQSPKYLFRKEGQNVTLSCEQNLNHDAMYWYRQDPGQGLRLIYYSQIVNDFQKGDIAEGYSVSREKKESFPLTVTSAQKNPTAFYLCASSIDRALSGELFFGEGSRLTVL.